The clone carrying this T cell receptor (beta chain) showed up many times. Sample time point: after trial treatment. Regarding treatment: LDRT plus nivolumab, ipilimumab, low-dose cyclophosphamide and aspirin (RACIN trial). Administered to the donors were nivolumab, ipilimumab, aspirin, low-dose cyclophosphamide and low-dose radiotherapy. cDNA synthesis used a TRAV/TRBV-specific primer set for both chains. Both a constant-region primer and a V-primer adapter served to amplify TCRs across about 20 PCR cycles. TCRdb re-analysed the reads in MiXCR, keeping a single row per CDR3 protein. The data show approximately 80,000 distinct CDR3 sequences, with around a sixth seen just once and 1.3% to 1.5% held by the top ten. V was shortened by 2 bases and J by 6 bases, with 8 bases between the two germline ends. Germline CDR1 and CDR2: MDHEN and SYDVKM. The CDR3 length is 12 residues. The sample comes from a study of low-dose radiotherapy and immunotherapy resistance in tumors.

Sequencing used PBMCs, obtained after low-dose radiotherapy plus immunotherapy. V is TRBV28 and J is TRBJ2-7; D uncertain. This sequence was found in a male donor with prostate cancer. CDR3 bases: TGTGCCAGCAGTTTAGGTGGCCCCGAGCAGTACTTC. It yields the protein CASSLGGPEQYF.